This TCR beta chain was documented in a study of blood T cell repertoires in COVID-19. Study as a whole: Samples of COVID-19 (acute and convalescent) were obtained from the United States, Italy and Spain. From T cells, B-cell-depleted T cells, or PBMCs came the material, which was cDNA or gDNA.

This clone was recorded a few times. Using immunoSEQ multiplex PCR, the repertoire was profiled, and TCRdb retains in-frame clones only, with some absent. The sample lists around 97,000 clones; roughly four fifths were seen once. This TCR was recovered from a man between 65 and 80 years old with acute or convalescent COVID-19. Sequenced material: peripheral blood.

The CDR3: CASSVSYSQPQHF. CDR3 DNA sequence: TGTGCCAGCAGCGTTTCCTATTCACAGCCCCAGCATTTT. V usage is TRBV9 and J usage is TRBJ1-5; no firm D call. From germline, CDR1 is SGDLS and CDR2 YYNGEE. This CDR3 has 13 amino acids. V was shortened by 2 bases and J by 7 bases, with 10 bases between the two germline ends.